This T cell receptor (beta chain) was documented in a study of long-term antiretroviral therapy in people with HIV (dated by TCRdb to between 2021 and 2023). Regarding the research as a whole: The earliest samples were collected roughly a decade before the 2015 WHO recommendation for immediate ART, at a time when ART was usually postponed until CD4 counts fell. A total of 150 to 200 cryopreserved PBMC samples came from a few dozen adults with confirmed HIV infection and were collected serially over a mean of roughly 6 years (range 1-12). No cross-contamination during QIAcube processing turned up in test extractions that ran a monoclonal T-cell line alongside about 30 polyclonal samples. Of the 30 to 35 participants with HIV, eleven were female. Whether ART initiation and durable HIV suppression were associated with changes in peripheral blood TRB repertoire composition and diversity was tested in a retrospective serial study. Study-wide conclusions, independent of this receptor: Inferences about post-ART repertoire changes were limited because no data were available on ART adherence, viral resistance or therapy changes. Because PBMC availability was limited, only the TCR beta chain was sequenced, with no alpha chain pairing. The samples span the years 2004 to 2017, and the ART regimens used at that time may not be as effective as current regimens. ART initiation was associated with a significant increase in TRB diversity, but diversity stayed significantly below transplant donor controls even after long-term ART. CDR3 length ranges in HIV repertoires were narrower than in controls, and network structure suggested an antigen-experienced repertoire with only a slight naive shift after ART. Because pre-ART samples had limited cell numbers, profiling was done on unsorted PBMC rather than on sorted CD4+ and CD8+ T cells. The repertoire was dominated across all time points by expanded TRB clones identified before ART initiation, although this dominance was seen to fluctuate and to decrease in many PLHIV after ART.

Participants were included only if at least one PBMC sample before ART initiation and at least two post-ART samples were available. All participants with HIV were treated in the United States of America. Before DNA extraction, cryopreserved samples of roughly 1-10 million PBMC were thawed and washed. At the time of the earliest PBMC sample, participants with HIV were aged between roughly 20 and 54 years. Per participant, PBMC samples came from 1-4 timepoints prior to ART initiation and 2-8 timepoints following ART initiation, for a median of 7 samples. Serial HIV viral load, CD4+ T-cell count, ART history and demographic data were obtained for every participant. Genomic DNA was extracted from unsorted PBMC with a Qiagen kit on a QIAcube, with processing performed in batches of 12 samples. V and J lose 6 bases and 4 bases, and a span of 13 bases separates them. In the germline V gene, CDR1 corresponds to MDHEN and CDR2 to SYDVKM. Including the terminal cysteine and phenylalanine, the CDR3 comprises 14 residues. CDR3 DNA only is kept here, 42 bases in frame from base 1.

The immunoSEQ hsTCRB v3.0 assay was used at survey level resolution for TRB variable region sequencing. The targeted TRB sequencing depth was about 35,000-55,000 T-cell genomes per sample. An Illumina MiSeq with a v3 150-cycle kit was used to sequence the pooled TRB libraries. Turning to the authors' computational methods: Analysis of repertoires was carried out in R inside a reproducible Nextflow workflow spanning QC, data transformation and analysis. LymphoSeq2, an R package for exploring AIRR-Seq data, was used to implement custom analyses. A handful of samples that produced fewer than 5000 total TRB sequences were removed, so under 200 HIV repertoires were analyzed. Among the 200 or so HIV repertoires that were kept, 59 were collected before ART initiation and roughly 130 were collected after ART initiation. Repertoires were downsampled to 5000 TRB nucleotide sequences, with summary statistics averaged over 100 downsampling iterations. TRB sequences were retained for analysis only if CDR3 regions of at least seven amino acids were present. Diversity was measured with a Shannon entropy-derived clonality score and the Gini coefficient. Repertoire networks linked the top 5000 CDR3 amino acid sequences whenever two sequences differed by an edit distance of one. GLIPH2 predicted antigen specificity groups and MHC restriction for TRB CDR3 amino acid sequences. Known CMV, EBV, HIV or tissue antigen associations were flagged by matching CDR3 amino acid sequences against VDJdb and McPAS-TCR. Pre-ART, post-ART and control groups were compared with Wilcoxon signed-rank tests and Holm-Bonferroni correction. Here the immuneACCESS table is served through TCRdb, limited to in-frame sequences with V and J called. Missing clones are a known gap in these copies; in checked studies unresolved V genes cover under half, and the rest lacks a known reason. D and trimming were read from the DNA, whereas the V and J calls and clone size are those reported in that table. This sample comprises under 30,000 clones, about 86% of them detected only once. The ten largest clones represent roughly 5.5% of the sample.

As regards this clone: The antigen this receptor binds is unknown. Per-nucleotide qualities are absent, and no much larger clonotype sits a single base away.

The receptor was isolated from a man between 18 and 29 years old with HIV. The starting material was unsorted PBMCs, obtained 3 years after starting antiretroviral therapy. The chain was built from TRBV28 and TRBJ1-3; the D gene is not confidently resolved. CDR3 loop: CASRGSGQGNTIYF. The DNA sequence is given as TGTGCCAGCAGGGGCAGCGGGCAAGGAAACACCATATATTTT.